The 7 T cell receptor beta chains below all came from one sample that was sequenced in a study of blood T cell repertoires in COVID-19. The table came from immunoSEQ multiplex PCR; TCRdb's copy has only in-frame clones and leaves some out. The table includes about 380,000 clones, 70% to 90% detected once. The sequenced material came from PBMCs or T cells enriched from blood (not recorded which). All receptors come from a woman aged 18-29 years who had recovered from COVID-19.

The rearrangement links TRBV27 to TRBJ1-1, with D possibly TRBD1 on 5 matching bases. The CDR3 is 14 residues long. V was clipped by 2 bases and J by 1 base, with 8 bases between them. Germline-derived CDR1 and CDR2 are MNHEY and SMNVEV (reference sequence). The CDR3 loop is CASSLGQENTEAFF. The CDR3 DNA sequence: TGTGCCAGCAGTTTAGGACAAGAGAACACTGAAGCTTTCTTT.

This clone is a singleton in its sample. The V and J genes are TRBV30 and TRBJ1-3; 8 bases agree with TRBD1. The CDR3 covers 13 residues. With 4 bases clipped from V and 3 bases from J, the junction kept 2 bases outside the gene matches. From germline, CDR1 is GTSNPN and CDR2 SVGIG (reference sequence). The CDR3 bases are TGTGCCTGGAACGACAGGGGTGGAAACACCATATATTTT. Its translation is CAWNDRGGNTIYF. Full variable domain (missing parts from reference TRBV30 and TRBJ1-3): SQTIHQWPATLVQPVGSPLSLECTVEGTSNPNLYWYRQAAGRGLQLLFYSVGIGQISSEVPQNLSASRPQDRQFILSSKKLLLSDSGFYLCAWNDRGGNTIYFGEGSWLTVV.

This clone occurred a few times. V usage is TRBV11-3 and J usage is TRBJ1-1; a possible D gene is TRBD1 (6 bases). Germline values: CDR1 SGHNT, CDR2 YENEEA. The V end was cut by 5 bases, the J end by 3 bases, with 10 bases between. The CDR3 is made up of 13 amino acids. CDR3 sequence (DNA): TGTGCCAGCAGCCCGCAGGGGTACACTGAAGCTTTCTTT. Amino acids: CASSPQGYTEAFF. Variable domain in full (rest from reference TRBV11-3 and TRBJ1-1): EAGVVQSPRYKIIEKKQPVAFWCNPISGHNTLYWYLQNLGQGPELLIRYENEEAVDDSQLPKDRFSAERLKGVDSTLKIQPAELGDSAVYLCASSPQGYTEAFFGQGTRLTVV.

The chain carries TRBV9 and TRBJ1-6, with D perhaps matching TRBD1 (5 bases). The CDR3 has 15 residues. Germline values: CDR1 SGDLS, CDR2 YYNGEE. Trimming removed 0 bases from V and 10 bases from J, with 14 bases in between. The CDR3 nucleotides are TGTGCCAGCAGCGTAGGTGGCGTTGGGGGGTCACCCCTCCACTTT. Amino acid sequence: CASSVGGVGGSPLHF.

The rearrangement joins TRBV7-6 to TRBJ1-6; 9 bases match TRBD1. Germline V gene data show CDR1 as SGHVS and CDR2 as FNYEAQ. V lost 5 bases and J lost 9; bases outside the gene matches: 8. The CDR3 is made up of 15 amino acids. CDR3 coding DNA: TGTGCCAGCAGCGCGCTTGGACAGGGGAGTTCACCCCTCCACTTT. This gives the protein CASSALGQGSSPLHF.

The V and J genes are TRBV19 and TRBJ1-1; D is possibly TRBD1 (5 bases). Deletions cut 5 bases from V and 5 bases from J, with 15 bases between. Germline V gives CDR1 LNHDA, CDR2 SQIVND (reference sequence). This CDR3 contains 14 residues. The CDR3 sequence is CASSVRADITEAFF. The CDR3 region has the DNA TGTGCCAGTAGTGTCCGGGCGGACATTACTGAAGCTTTCTTT. The full variable domain, in which reference TRBV19 and TRBJ1-1 provide the parts outside the CDR3, is DGGITQSPKYLFRKEGQNVTLSCEQNLNHDAMYWYRQDPGQGLRLIYYSQIVNDFQKGDIAEGYSVSREKKESFPLTVTSAQKNPTAFYLCASSVRADITEAFFGQGTRLTVV.

Here the CDR3 reads CASSFAAGETQYF. In DNA, the CDR3 is TGTGCCAGCAGTTTTGCAGCGGGAGAGACCCAGTACTTC. The chain recombines TRBV12-3 or TRBV12-4 with TRBJ2-5, with a weak D call TRBD2 (6 bases). V was pared by 3 bases and J by 4 bases, with 9 bases between. The CDR3 loop spans 13 amino acids.